This T cell receptor beta chain emerged from a study of blood T cell repertoires in COVID-19. Overall study: There were acute and convalescent COVID-19 samples, and they came from the United States, Italy and Spain.

The repertoire was sequenced with immunoSEQ multiplex PCR; TCRdb's copy has only in-frame clones and lacks some. The profile shows 150,000 to 200,000 clones, around 78% of them singletons. The origin of this receptor is a woman aged 80 or over with active or convalescent COVID-19. The sample comprised peripheral blood.

For the CDR3, the DNA is TGTGCCAGCAGCCCAAAGGGACAGGGTGCTAACTATGGCTACACCTTC. Translated, it gives CASSPKGQGANYGYTF. This chain joins TRBV9 and TRBJ1-2; TRBD1 agrees at 9 bases. The CDR3 totals 16 residues. Germline trimming cut 4 bases from V and 0 bases from J; bases unmatched to any gene: 7. CDR1 is SGDLS and CDR2 is YYNGEE in the germline V gene.